The clone carrying this T cell receptor (beta chain) has at least ten counts. Its antigen is not known. This entry is derived from a study of early T cells in non-severe SARS-CoV-2 infection. For the study at large: Bulk RNA isolated from unsorted whole blood underwent sequencing; chains were not paired. The study, taken as a whole, reports: The VDJdb matching leaned toward anti-spike CD8 responses and overlooked private and CD4 specificities.

Researchers tagged individual cDNA molecules with unique molecular identifiers. TCRdb independently ran MiXCR on the 5' RACE reads; one entry per CDR3 protein. The sample consists of tens of thousands of distinct CDR3 sequences, around 14% of them appearing once. Germline V CDR1 and CDR2: SNHLY, FYNNEI. Trimming took off 2 bases at V and 2 bases at J, with 10 bases between the two ends. The CDR3 totals 14 residues. The sequenced sample was whole blood. The chain recombines TRBV2 with TRBJ2-7; D gene ambiguous. This receptor was obtained from an adult who was a healthcare worker with PCR-confirmed SARS-CoV-2 infection or an uninfected control (not recorded which). The CDR3 sequence: CASSESGRTYEQYF. In DNA, the CDR3 is TGTGCCAGCAGTGAATCGGGCCGCACCTACGAGCAGTACTTC.